These 23 T cell receptor beta chains came from one sample sequenced in a study of beta chain features in type 1 diabetes. Study-wide results and limits: Within each of all four CD4+ subsets, Type 1 diabetes patients had TCRB CDR3s that were moderately but significantly shorter.

The sequenced template was cDNA made from the entire isolated RNA. The repertoire was sequenced with immunoSEQ multiplex PCR; TCRdb's copy has only in-frame clones and lacks some. The data show 200,000 to 300,000 clones, with roughly 22% seen just once and 0.028% held by the top ten. Their specific antigens are unknown. The specimen was naive CD4+ T cells from blood. Every receptor here comes from a woman aged 40 to 55 with type 1 diabetes.

This clone appeared a few times. V usage is TRBV29-1 and J usage is TRBJ2-3, with D maybe TRBD2 (6 bases). In germline, CDR1 is SQVTM, CDR2 ANQGSEA. The CDR3 length is 12 residues. The CDR3 protein is CSGSGSTDTQYF. CDR3 bases: TGCAGTGGAAGCGGGAGCACAGATACGCAGTATTTT.

The V call is TRBV2, the J call TRBJ2-1, with D possibly TRBD2 on 6 matching bases. V was cut by 7 bases and J by 0 bases, with 10 bases left in between. CDR3 size: 14 residues. CDR1 is SNHLY, CDR2 FYNNEI, per germline. CDR3 sequence (DNA): TGTGCCAGCACTAGCGCAAACTCCTACAATGAGCAGTTCTTC. Amino acid sequence: CASTSANSYNEQFF.

The V gene is TRBV2, the J gene TRBJ1-5, with a tentative D call TRBD1 (5 bases). V was shortened by 5 bases and J by 2 bases, with 10 bases between the two germline ends. From germline, CDR1 is SNHLY and CDR2 FYNNEI. The CDR3 contains 14 residues. The CDR3 sequence: CASSSDNGNQPQHF. The CDR3, as DNA: TGTGCCAGCAGTTCGGACAACGGCAATCAGCCCCAGCATTTT.

The rearrangement joins TRBV15 to TRBJ1-1, with D possibly matching TRBD1 (5 bases). Between the trimmed V and J ends, which lost 1 base and 7 bases, there was a span of 10 bases. The CDR3 spans 13 residues. Per germline, CDR1 LNHNV and CDR2 YYDKDF (reference sequence). As DNA, the CDR3 is TGTGCCACCAGCAGAGCAGGGAAAGGTGAAGCTTTCTTT. Protein: CATSRAGKGEAFF.

This clone was seen more than once but under ten times. The V and J genes are TRBV29-1 and TRBJ2-3, with 8 nucleotides matching TRBD2. Germline V gene data show CDR1 as SQVTM and CDR2 as ANQGSEA. This CDR3 region has 15 residues. Trimming at V came to 4 bases and at J to 0 bases, leaving 6 bases not matched to a gene. The CDR3 nucleotides read TGCAGCGTTGTAGCGAGCGGGAGTAGCACAGATACGCAGTATTTT. Residues: CSVVASGSSTDTQYF.

This clone was seen more than once but under ten times. The DNA of the CDR3 is TGTGCCAGCAGCTTTGGCACCGTGAACACTGAAGCTTTCTTT. This sequence encodes CASSFGTVNTEAFF. The genes are TRBV7-2 and TRBJ1-1, with no clear D. The CDR3 has 14 residues. V lost 3 bases to trimming and J lost 0 bases, with 8 bases between them. Germline CDR1 reads SGHTA; CDR2 reads FQGNSA.

The genes are TRBV27 and TRBJ2-3; 12 bases are a match to TRBD2. V dropped 5 bases and J dropped 2; count of bases not matched to a gene: 8. The CDR3 covers 17 residues. Per germline, CDR1 MNHEY and CDR2 SMNVEV (reference sequence). CDR3 sequence: CASSRLLAGGPTDTQYF. The DNA for the CDR3 is TGTGCCAGCAGTCGGCTACTAGCGGGAGGTCCCACAGATACGCAGTATTTT.

A few counts support this clone. The sample holds other DNA sequences that translate to the same CDR3. The rearrangement joins TRBV2 to TRBJ2-5; D is uncertain. Trimming shortened V by 8 bases and J by 1 base, and 5 bases separated the two germline ends. The CDR3 is 11 amino acids. The germline gives CDR1 SNHLY, CDR2 FYNNEI. CDR3: CASSPQETQYF. In nucleotides, the CDR3 is TGTGCCAGCTCTCCCCAAGAGACCCAGTACTTC.

V is TRBV30 and J is TRBJ2-5; D unresolved. CDR1 is GTSNPN, CDR2 SVGIG, per germline (reference sequence). The CDR3 runs to 12 residues. Between the trimmed V and J ends, which lost 1 base and 8 bases, there was a span of 11 bases. In DNA, the CDR3 is TGTGCCTGGAGTGCCGACTCCACTACCCAGTACTTC. Residues: CAWSADSTTQYF.

This sequence joins TRBV10-3 and TRBJ2-7; a weak D match, TRBD1 (5 bases). The CDR3 is 14 residues long. Germline CDR1 and CDR2: ENHRY and SYGVKD. Trimming pared 3 bases from V and 5 bases from J, leaving 14 bases between. CDR3 sequence (DNA): TGTGCCATCAGTGACAGGGTAGGCAGCAACGAGCAGTACTTC. Translation gives CAISDRVGSNEQYF.

The rearrangement links TRBV6-1 to TRBJ2-4, with 8 nucleotides matching TRBD2. CDR1 MNHNS and CDR2 SASEGT come from the germline V gene. V trimming: 2 bases; J trimming: 6 bases; junction bases outside the gene matches: 9. This CDR3 comprises 16 residues. CDR3: CASSETLTGGGNIQYF. Here the CDR3 DNA reads TGTGCCAGCAGTGAAACACTAACGGGAGGGGGAAACATTCAGTACTTC.

This clone was seen a few times. The chain couples TRBV9 to TRBJ2-2; 7 bases fit TRBD1. Trimming cost V 2 bases and J 4 bases; bases outside gene matches: 5. The CDR3 length is 15 residues. Germline assignment: CDR1 SGDLS and CDR2 YYNGEE. The CDR3, as DNA: TGTGCCAGCAGCGTCAGACAGGGAAGCACCGGGGAGCTGTTTTTT. It codes for CASSVRQGSTGELFF.

The CDR3, as DNA: TGTGCCAGCAGCCTGGGACAATCTAACTATGGCTACACCTTC. As protein: CASSLGQSNYGYTF. The chain recombines TRBV9 with TRBJ1-2; weak D call: TRBD1 (6 bases). This CDR3 comprises 14 residues. Germline lookup yields CDR1 SGDLS and CDR2 YYNGEE. V lost 4 bases and J lost 0, with 10 bases in between.

The V gene is TRBV29-1, the J gene TRBJ2-1; 7 bases align to TRBD2. This CDR3 has 13 amino acids. J gave up 9 bases and V 6 bases, and 11 bases lay outside the gene matches. Germline loops: CDR1 SQVTM, CDR2 ANQGSEA. Here the CDR3 reads CSVKGTGGAEQFF. CDR3 nucleotide sequence: TGCAGCGTAAAAGGGACGGGAGGTGCTGAGCAGTTCTTC.

This clone was counted only a few times. The V and J genes are TRBV28 and TRBJ1-4; D is unresolved. This CDR3 comprises 15 residues. V lost 4 bases and J lost 3, with 12 bases in between. Looked up from germline, CDR1 is MDHEN and CDR2 is SYDVKM. The DNA for the CDR3 is TGTGCCAGCAGTTCCTCTAGAGCCGCTAATGAAAAACTGTTTTTT. This codes for CASSSSRAANEKLFF.

The V gene is TRBV4-3, the J gene TRBJ2-4, with a possible D match to TRBD1 (6 bases). Trimming took 4 bases from V and 0 from J, leaving 25 bases between them. CDR3 size: 20 residues. The germline V gene encodes CDR1 LGHNA and CDR2 YSLEER. CDR3 protein: CASSPSRGHGETLAKNIQYF. The DNA for the CDR3 is TGCGCCAGCAGCCCTTCGAGGGGACATGGGGAAACTTTAGCCAAAAACATTCAGTACTTC.

The J gene is TRBJ1-5, the V gene TRBV5-5; D gene uncertain. Looked up from germline, CDR1 is SGHKS and CDR2 is YYEKEE (reference sequence). V lost 0 bases, J lost 4 bases, and 8 bases lay in between. The length of the CDR3 is 14 residues. The DNA for the CDR3 is TGTGCCAGCAGCTTGGTGCGGTCGAATCAGCCCCAGCATTTT. Residues: CASSLVRSNQPQHF.

The rearrangement joins TRBV5-6 to TRBJ2-5; TRBD2 matches at 11 bases. The CDR3 spans 17 residues. V shed 1 base and J 1 base; nucleotides not matched to a gene: 6. Germline assignment: CDR1 SGHDT and CDR2 YYEEEE. The CDR3 DNA reads TGTGCCAGCAGCTTGCTTGGGACTAGCGGTACCCAAGAGACCCAGTACTTC. Its translation: CASSLLGTSGTQETQYF.

This chain uses TRBV9 with TRBJ1-5, with D tentatively TRBD1 (6 bases). This CDR3 region has 13 residues. V lost 2 bases, J lost 5 bases, and 8 bases lay in between. Germline V gene sequence: CDR1 SGDLS, CDR2 YYNGEE. The CDR3 DNA is TGTGCCAGCAGCGTGGACAGCTATCAGCCCCAGCATTTT. It yields the protein CASSVDSYQPQHF.

A few counts support this clone. This chain connects TRBV29-1 to TRBJ1-2, with 8 bases fitting TRBD1. The V gene end was trimmed by 7 bases and the J gene end by 8 bases; junction bases not matched to a gene: 9. Germline assignment: CDR1 SQVTM and CDR2 ANQGSEA. This CDR3 is 12 amino acids long. The CDR3 DNA is TGCAGCGCTCCTGGACAGGGAGGCGGCTACACCTTC. Its translation: CSAPGQGGGYTF.

This clone has more than one count but fewer than ten. J is TRBJ2-7 and V is TRBV4-1, with unresolved D. Trimming cost V 3 bases and J 0 bases, with 15 bases left between them. The CDR3 runs 16 residues. Germline lookup yields CDR1 MGHRA and CDR2 YSYEKL. CDR3 DNA sequence: TGCGCCAGCAGCCAGCGGAATAACTACCTCTCCTACGAGCAGTACTTC. Amino acids: CASSQRNNYLSYEQYF.

This clone was recorded a few times. The chain combines TRBV29-1 with TRBJ2-1; the D gene is possibly TRBD1 (5 bases). There are 13 residues in the CDR3. Germline CDR1 is SQVTM and CDR2 is ANQGSEA. V gave up 6 bases and J gave up 6 bases, with 15 bases separating them. The DNA for the CDR3 is TGCAGCGTCCAGGGCCCCCCGGGCAATGAGCAGTTCTTC. It is translated as CSVQGPPGNEQFF.

The sample holds a few counts of this clone. This sequence joins TRBV7-8 and TRBJ1-1; 9 nucleotides align to TRBD1. This CDR3 region has 17 residues. The J segment lost 0 bases and the V segment lost 2 bases, leaving 7 bases of the junction unmatched. Germline assignment: CDR1 SGHVS and CDR2 FQNEAQ. The CDR3 nucleotides read TGTGCCAGCAGCTTACAGGTCGGGACAGGGTTGAACACTGAAGCTTTCTTT. Translated: CASSLQVGTGLNTEAFF.